The 10 T cell receptor beta chains given below trace back to one sample, sequenced in a study of control samples from healthy donors and cancer patients. Sequencing was performed with immunoSEQ multiplex PCR; in TCRdb, only in-frame clones are kept and a portion is missing. In the table there are approximately 50,000 clones, roughly 87% of which are singletons. The specimen was PBMCs. The receptor set was obtained from a man aged 60 to 69 with head and neck cancer.

The chain uses TRBV4-1 and TRBJ2-7; 9 bases align to TRBD1. The CDR3 extends over 15 amino acids. The V gene's germline CDR1 is MGHRA and CDR2 YSYEKL. V was clipped by 0 bases and J by 2 bases; unmatched bases: 2. As DNA, the CDR3 is TGCGCCAGCAGCCAAGAAGGGACAGGGACCTACGAGCAGTACTTC. This translates into CASSQEGTGTYEQYF.

V usage is TRBV5-8 and J usage is TRBJ1-2; tentatively, D is TRBD1 (6 bases). CDR3 length: 13 amino acids. V was pared by 4 bases and J by 6 bases, with 13 bases between. In germline, CDR1 is SGHTS, CDR2 YDEGEE. DNA for the CDR3: TGTGCCAGCAGCCCCACAGGGTCGGATGGCTACACCTTC. It translates to CASSPTGSDGYTF. The full variable domain, its missing parts supplied by reference TRBV5-8 and TRBJ1-2, is EAGVTQSPTHLIKTRGQQATLRCSPISGHTSVYWYQQALGLGLQFLLWYDEGEERNRGNFPPRFSGRQFPNYSSELNVNALELEDSALYLCASSPTGSDGYTFGSGTRLTVV.

The chain has TRBV10-1 and TRBJ1-1, with 9 bases matching TRBD1. V gave up 6 bases and J gave up 0 bases; unmatched junction bases: 8. Germline V lookup: CDR1 WNHNN, CDR2 SYGVQD (reference sequence). The CDR3 covers 16 residues. The CDR3 reads CASSRGTGSLNTEAFF. Written as DNA, the CDR3 is TGCGCCAGCAGCCGCGGGACAGGGAGTTTGAACACTGAAGCTTTCTTT.

A single count supports this clone. This chain joins TRBV3-1 (or the pseudogene TRBV3-2) and TRBJ2-1; D gene uncertain. The germline gives CDR1 LGHDT, CDR2 YNNKEL (reference sequence). V was cut by 4 bases and J by 0 bases, with 10 bases left in between. The CDR3 has 15 residues. The DNA for the CDR3 is TGTGCCAGCAGCCCACAAAGGAGCTCCTACAATGAGCAGTTCTTC. Its translation: CASSPQRSSYNEQFF.

The rearrangement joins TRBV18 to TRBJ2-7; tentatively, D is TRBD1 (6 bases). V was cut by 5 bases and J by 4 bases, with 15 bases left in between. The CDR3 length is 14 residues. Per the germline V gene, CDR1 is KGHSH and CDR2 is LQKENI. In nucleotides, the CDR3 is TGTGCCAGCTCAGTGGGGGCGGATCAATACGAGCAGTACTTC. Translated, it gives CASSVGADQYEQYF.

The V gene is TRBV7-9, the J gene TRBJ2-1, with D possibly TRBD2 on 5 matching bases. Germline V gene lookup returns CDR1 SEHNR and CDR2 FQNEAQ (reference sequence). This CDR3 is built from 16 residues. V lost 5 bases, J lost 4 bases, and 18 bases lay in between. The CDR3 sequence: CASSKEGFVGYNEQFF. DNA for the CDR3: TGTGCCAGCAGCAAAGAGGGCTTTGTGGGTTACAATGAGCAGTTCTTC.

This clone came up once. The chain carries TRBV10-1 and TRBJ1-1; D call uncertain. Germline V gives CDR1 WNHNN, CDR2 SYGVQD (reference sequence). The CDR3 covers 13 residues. Deletions cut 4 bases from V and 2 bases from J, with 8 bases between. Here the CDR3 reads CASSVGINTEAFF. DNA for the CDR3: TGCGCCAGCAGTGTAGGGATCAACACTGAAGCTTTCTTT.

The V gene is TRBV5-5, the J gene TRBJ1-4, with D possibly TRBD1 on 5 matching bases. CDR3 size: 15 residues. Trimming removed 1 base at V and 5 bases at J, with 12 bases between. Per germline, CDR1 SGHKS and CDR2 YYEKEE (reference sequence). The CDR3 bases are TGTGCCAGCAGCTTGACCGGGACGGGCAATGAAAAACTGTTTTTT. This sequence encodes CASSLTGTGNEKLFF.

The chain is built from TRBV6-6 and TRBJ1-1; perhaps TRBD1 as D (5 bases). CDR3 length: 13 residues. The V end lost 7 bases, the J end lost 5 bases, and 14 bases lay between the germline ends. The germline gives CDR1 MNHNY, CDR2 SVGAGI (reference sequence). The CDR3 sequence is CASTRDVGTEAFF. The CDR3 coding sequence is TGTGCCAGCACGCGGGACGTGGGGACTGAAGCTTTCTTT.

The rearrangement links TRBV7-9 to TRBJ2-1, with D tentatively TRBD2 (5 bases). The CDR3 runs to 13 residues. Per germline, CDR1 SEHNR and CDR2 FQNEAQ (reference sequence). V gave up 4 bases and J gave up 9 bases, with 13 bases separating them. CDR3 sequence reads: CASSSPPGSEQFF. The DNA of the CDR3 is TGTGCCAGCAGCTCCCCCCCGGGGAGTGAGCAGTTCTTC. The variable domain in full, with the rest retrieved from reference TRBV7-9 and TRBJ2-1, is DTGVSQNPRHKITKRGQNVTFRCDPISEHNRLYWYRQTLGQGPEFLTYFQNEAQLEKSRLLSDRFSAERPKGSFSTLEIQRTEQGDSAMYLCASSSPPGSEQFFGPGTRLTVL.